The 32 T cell receptor beta chains listed next were all sequenced from one sample in a study of OX40 agonist ivuxolimab in advanced cancers. Here immunoSEQ multiplex PCR was the method, and the copy in TCRdb shows in-frame clones only, minus some. Of over 70,000 clones listed, around 86% are singletons. The sequences come from CD4+ or CD8+ T cells sorted from blood, collected in a trial of the OX40 agonist ivuxolimab. Every receptor here comes from an adult with an advanced solid tumor such as melanoma, head and neck, liver or kidney cancer.

J is TRBJ1-5 and V is TRBV18, with TRBD1 as a possible D gene (5 bases). The CDR3 is 14 residues long. Germline CDR1 KGHSH, CDR2 LQKENI. V was cut by 5 bases and J by 6 bases, with 14 bases left in between. CDR3 bases: TGTGCCAGCTCATTTTCCGGGGCCGGTCAGCCCCAGCATTTT. Translating it yields CASSFSGAGQPQHF.

The J gene is TRBJ2-2, the V gene TRBV6-7; 9 bases line up with TRBD2. TRBV6-7 qualifies as an ORF whose function is uncertain. This CDR3 is 17 amino acids long. J was trimmed by 2 bases and V by 2 bases; bases with no gene match: 6. CDR3 in amino acids: CASSYASGGNNTGELFF. The CDR3, as DNA: TGTGCCAGCAGTTACGCGAGCGGGGGGAATAACACCGGGGAGCTGTTTTTT.

This sequence joins TRBV11-2 and TRBJ2-1, with 12 bases lining up with TRBD2. Per germline, CDR1 SGHAT and CDR2 FQNNGV. The CDR3 sequence is 16 residues long. The ends lost 5 bases at V and 5 bases at J; junction bases unmatched: 7. CDR3 in DNA: TGTGCCAGCAGCCCCAGACTAGCGGGGGTGAACAATGAGCAGTTCTTC. Its translation is CASSPRLAGVNNEQFF.

The chain links TRBV4-2 to TRBJ2-2; TRBD1 matches at 7 bases. The junction had 6 bases not matched to a gene; V was cut back by 3 bases and J by 8 bases. The CDR3 runs 14 residues. CDR1 LGHNA and CDR2 YNFKEQ come from the germline V gene. CDR3 loop: CASSQGQSLGELFF. CDR3 bases: TGTGCCAGCAGCCAGGGACAGAGCCTAGGGGAGCTGTTTTTT.

In regard to this clone: One end of the junction varies from germline; a read error may be responsible. V gene TRBV7-7 combines with J gene TRBJ1-4; D is perhaps TRBD1 (6 bases). Germline V CDR1 and CDR2: SSHAT, FNYEAQ (reference sequence). The CDR3 runs to 14 residues. The CDR3 here is CASSLGGANEKLFF. In DNA form, the CDR3 reads TGTGCTAGCAGCTTAGGGGGGGCTAATGAAAAACTGTTTTTT.

The chain links TRBV30 to TRBJ2-1; 8 bases match TRBD1. Germline V lookup: CDR1 GTSNPN, CDR2 SVGIG (reference sequence). The junction had 3 bases not matched to a gene; V was cut back by 2 bases and J by 6 bases. CDR3 length: 13 amino acids. CDR3 DNA: TGTGCCTGGAGTATTGGACAGGGCAATGAGCAGTTCTTC. Protein product: CAWSIGQGNEQFF.

The V call is TRBV18, the J call TRBJ2-3, with 7 bases fitting TRBD1. CDR3 size: 17 residues. Losses at the gene ends were 6 bases for V and 3 bases for J; bases not matched to a gene: 15. Germline V gives CDR1 KGHSH, CDR2 LQKENI. CDR3 nucleotides: TGTGCCAGCTCGCGATCCCTTAGACAGGGCGCTACAGATACGCAGTATTTT. Translated: CASSRSLRQGATDTQYF.

The chain has TRBV11-2 and TRBJ1-1, with D possibly TRBD1 on 6 matching bases. Deletions cut 11 bases from V and 10 bases from J, with 14 bases between. The CDR3 consists of 10 residues. CDR1 is SGHAT and CDR2 is FQNNGV in the germline V gene. The CDR3 DNA reads as TGTGCCGGCGCGACAGGACTAGCTTTCTTT. Its protein product is CAGATGLAFF.

The chain carries TRBV5-1 and TRBJ1-1, with 8 bases aligning to TRBD1. The V and J ends lost 2 bases and 0 bases, in that order; junction bases with no gene match: 9. Germline V gene lookup returns CDR1 SGHRS and CDR2 YFSETQ. The CDR3 has 17 amino acids. The CDR3 loop reads CASSLTSGGGMNTEAFF. DNA of the CDR3: TGCGCCAGCAGCTTAACCTCAGGGGGCGGTATGAACACTGAAGCTTTCTTT.

The chain links TRBV30 to TRBJ1-6; D is unresolved. CDR1 and CDR2 (germline): GTSNPN, SVGIG (reference sequence). The ends were cut back, 4 bases at V and 10 bases at J, with 14 bases in the middle. The CDR3 sequence is 13 residues long. CDR3 sequence (DNA): TGTGCCTGGAATCACGGGGTAAACTCACCCCTCCACTTT. Its protein product is CAWNHGVNSPLHF.

The CDR3 spells CASRTSDREGGYTF. CDR3 nucleotides: TGTGCCAGCAGGACCTCGGACAGGGAGGGCGGCTACACCTTC. The chain has TRBV6-5 and TRBJ1-2, with TRBD1 matching over 8 bases. The ends lost 6 bases at V and 8 bases at J; junction bases unmatched: 11. This CDR3 is 14 amino acids long. Germline CDR1 MNHEY, CDR2 SVGAGI.

The V and J genes are TRBV11-2 and TRBJ2-3; 11 nucleotides line up with TRBD2. CDR3 length equals 15 residues. Germline V gives CDR1 SGHAT, CDR2 FQNNGV. The J segment lost 6 bases and the V segment lost 5 bases, leaving 7 bases of the junction unmatched. The CDR3 nucleotides are TGTGCCAGCAGCCCGAGACTAGCGGGGTTGGATACGCAGTATTTT. As protein: CASSPRLAGLDTQYF.

This sequence joins TRBV7-3 and TRBJ2-7; D may be TRBD1 (6 bases). The CDR3 consists of 15 residues. The germline CDR1 and CDR2 sequences are SGHTA and FQGTGA. V lost 2 bases and J 2 bases, leaving 13 bases between the germline ends. The CDR3 loop is CASSLGQGPTYEQYF. The CDR3 DNA follows: TGTGCCAGCAGCTTAGGGCAGGGGCCGACCTACGAGCAGTACTTC.

This chain links TRBV6-5 with TRBJ1-1, with D maybe TRBD1 (6 bases). Germline CDR1 and CDR2: MNHEY and SVGAGI. This CDR3 contains 15 residues. V shed 4 bases and J shed 4 bases, with 16 bases lying between them. CDR3 bases: TGTGCCAGCAGTTCCCCGGGGGCGGCGGGCACTGAAGCTTTCTTT. As protein: CASSSPGAAGTEAFF.

V is TRBV5-5 and J is TRBJ2-2; D perhaps matches TRBD2 (5 bases). The V end lost 5 bases, the J end lost 3 bases, and 14 bases lay between the germline ends. The CDR3 has 15 amino acids. CDR1 SGHKS and CDR2 YYEKEE come from the germline V gene (reference sequence). The CDR3 region has the DNA TGTGCCAGCAGACCCGGACTCGGTTACACCGGGGAGCTGTTTTTT. This translates into CASRPGLGYTGELFF. Full variable domain (missing parts from reference TRBV5-5 and TRBJ2-2): DAGVTQSPTHLIKTRGQQVTLRCSPISGHKSVSWYQQVLGQGPQFIFQYYEKEERGRGNFPDRFSARQFPNYSSELNVNALLLGDSALYLCASRPGLGYTGELFFGEGSRLTVL.

The J gene is TRBJ1-3, the V gene TRBV11-2; 12 bases agree with TRBD1. The V gene end was trimmed by 5 bases and the J gene end by 4 bases; junction bases not matched to a gene: 3. CDR1 and CDR2 from the germline V gene are SGHAT and FQNNGV. The CDR3 runs to 15 residues. CDR3 region: CASSLGTGGGNTIYF. CDR3 DNA: TGTGCCAGCAGCCTAGGGACAGGGGGCGGAAACACCATATATTTT. Complete variable domain (other parts from reference TRBV11-2 and TRBJ1-3): EAGVAQSPRYKIIEKRQSVAFWCNPISGHATLYWYQQILGQGPKLLIQFQNNGVVDDSQLPKDRFSAERLKGVDSTLKIQPAKLEDSAVYLCASSLGTGGGNTIYFGEGSWLTVV.

This clone was counted between two and nine times. The gene calls are TRBV29-1 and TRBJ1-6; D not certain. This CDR3 is built from 13 residues. Germline-derived CDR1 and CDR2 are SQVTM and ANQGSEA. V shed 7 bases and J shed 7 bases, with 14 bases lying between them. This chain's CDR3 is CSARSGGNSPLHF. The CDR3 DNA reads as TGCAGCGCCCGGTCCGGAGGAAATTCACCCCTCCACTTT.

This rearrangement joins TRBV28 to TRBJ1-1; D is undetermined. CDR1 and CDR2 (germline): MDHEN, SYDVKM. Deletions cut 2 bases from V and 4 bases from J, with 14 bases between. The length of the CDR3 is 15 residues. CDR3 amino acids: CASSLGWDFRTEAFF. The CDR3 nucleotides read TGTGCCAGCAGTTTAGGATGGGATTTCCGCACTGAAGCTTTCTTT. Supplemented by reference TRBV28 and TRBJ1-1, the full variable domain reads DVKVTQSSRYLVKRTGEKVFLECVQDMDHENMFWYRQDPGLGLRLIYFSYDVKMKEKGDIPEGYSVSREKKERFSLILESASTNQTSMYLCASSLGWDFRTEAFFGQGTRLTVV.

This chain links TRBV5-1 with TRBJ2-3; TRBD2 matches 8 bases. V lost 4 bases, J lost 0 bases, and 7 bases stayed unmatched. The CDR3 loop spans 16 amino acids. From germline, CDR1 is SGHRS and CDR2 YFSETQ. In DNA form, the CDR3 reads TGCGCCAGCAGCCGAATCCCGGGGGGGAGCACAGATACGCAGTATTTT. The encoded protein is CASSRIPGGSTDTQYF. Complete variable domain (other parts from reference TRBV5-1 and TRBJ2-3): KAGVTQTPRYLIKTRGQQVTLSCSPISGHRSVSWYQQTPGQGLQFLFEYFSETQRNKGNFPGRFSGRQFSNSRSEMNVSTLELGDSALYLCASSRIPGGSTDTQYFGPGTRLTVL.

The chain uses TRBV2 and TRBJ2-2; TRBD2 is a possible D gene (5 bases). Germline V gene data show CDR1 as SNHLY and CDR2 as FYNNEI. This CDR3 spans 13 amino acids. V was cut by 6 bases and J by 5 bases, with 10 bases left in between. The CDR3 DNA reads as TGTGCCAGCAGGCCTGGAGGTACCGGGGAGCTGTTTTTT. It codes for CASRPGGTGELFF.

The V and J genes are TRBV5-1 and TRBJ2-5; D possibly corresponds to TRBD2 (6 bases). V gave up 6 bases and J gave up 4 bases, with 13 bases separating them. This CDR3 spans 13 amino acids. The germline gives CDR1 SGHRS, CDR2 YFSETQ. The CDR3, as DNA: TGCGCCAGCACCCTTACCGGGGGAGAGACCCAGTACTTC. As protein: CASTLTGGETQYF.

This rearrangement joins TRBV5-1 to TRBJ1-1; no clear D gene. The germline V and J ends were trimmed by 4 bases and 4 bases, with 14 bases remaining between them. Germline loops: CDR1 SGHRS, CDR2 YFSETQ. The CDR3 extends over 14 amino acids. CDR3 bases: TGCGCCAGCAGCGCCACACAGAGTGGCACTGAAGCTTTCTTT. It codes for CASSATQSGTEAFF.

The chain carries TRBV7-2 and TRBJ1-1; 10 nucleotides agree with TRBD1. J gave up 7 bases and V 5 bases, and 7 bases lay outside the gene matches. CDR3 length: 14 amino acids. The germline CDR1 and CDR2 sequences are SGHTA and FQGNSA. CDR3 protein: CASSTRQGANEAFF. CDR3 DNA: TGTGCCAGCAGCACCCGACAGGGGGCGAATGAAGCTTTCTTT.

The chain carries TRBV18 and TRBJ2-7; TRBD2 might be the D (5 bases). From germline, CDR1 is KGHSH and CDR2 LQKENI. Trimming stripped 0 bases from V and 2 bases from J, with 8 bases between. The CDR3 has 14 residues. The CDR3 nucleotides are TGTGCCAGCTCACCACCAGAGGGTACCTACGAGCAGTACTTC. This sequence encodes CASSPPEGTYEQYF.

This clone was found a few times. The rearrangement links TRBV28 to TRBJ1-1, with no clear D. Germline CDR1 is MDHEN and CDR2 is SYDVKM. The CDR3 is 13 residues long. The V gene lost 3 bases and the J gene lost 4 bases, with 9 bases spanning the gap. The CDR3 here is CASSFSRGTEAFF. Written as DNA, the CDR3 is TGTGCCAGCAGTTTTAGTAGAGGCACTGAAGCTTTCTTT. Using reference TRBV28 and TRBJ1-1 for the parts outside the CDR3, the full variable domain is DVKVTQSSRYLVKRTGEKVFLECVQDMDHENMFWYRQDPGLGLRLIYFSYDVKMKEKGDIPEGYSVSREKKERFSLILESASTNQTSMYLCASSFSRGTEAFFGQGTRLTVV.

V is TRBV5-4 and J is TRBJ2-2; 12 positions match TRBD2. This CDR3 contains 16 residues. The ends lost 9 bases at V and 2 bases at J; junction bases unmatched: 8. Germline V gene lookup returns CDR1 SGHNT and CDR2 YYREEE (reference sequence). The CDR3 loop reads CATKTSGGLNTGELFF. The CDR3 DNA reads as TGTGCCACCAAGACTAGCGGGGGACTTAACACCGGGGAGCTGTTTTTT.

Notes on this clone: The germline gene is not matched at one end of the junction; a read error may be the cause. The chain is built from TRBV10-3 and TRBJ1-3, with D uncertain. CDR1 is ENHRY, CDR2 SYGVKD, per germline. The CDR3 is made up of 15 amino acids. CDR3 residues: CSISESKGSGNTIYF. CDR3 coding DNA: TGTTCCATCAGTGAGTCGAAGGGATCTGGAAACACCATATATTTT.

The chain carries TRBV28 and TRBJ1-4, with 7 bases fitting TRBD1. This CDR3 region has 15 residues. Per germline, CDR1 MDHEN and CDR2 SYDVKM. Losses at the gene ends were 5 bases for V and 10 bases for J; bases not matched to a gene: 13. This CDR3 reads CASSPFPGGGGKLFF. The CDR3 DNA reads TGTGCCAGCAGTCCCTTCCCAGGGGGAGGCGGAAAACTGTTTTTT.

The chain uses TRBV19 and TRBJ1-5, with 8 bases that match TRBD1. With 3 bases clipped from V and 4 bases from J, the junction kept 11 bases outside the gene matches. Germline V CDR1 and CDR2: LNHDA, SQIVND (reference sequence). This CDR3 contains 17 residues. The CDR3 DNA reads TGTGCCAGTAGTATCCTGAGCAGGGGGCGGAAGAATCAGCCCCAGCATTTT. Its protein is CASSILSRGRKNQPQHF.

The chain uses TRBV6-5 and TRBJ2-5, with D perhaps given as TRBD1 or TRBD2 (5 bases each). CDR3 length: 13 residues. The ends were cut back, 6 bases at V and 5 bases at J, with 13 bases in the middle. The germline V gene has CDR1 MNHEY and CDR2 SVGAGI. CDR3 protein: CASRTPWGETQYF. Here the CDR3 DNA reads TGTGCCAGCAGAACCCCATGGGGGGAGACCCAGTACTTC.

The V and J genes are TRBV7-2 and TRBJ1-1; no clear D gene. The germline V and J ends were trimmed by 3 bases and 1 base, with 6 bases remaining between them. The CDR3 has 13 residues. Germline V gives CDR1 SGHTA, CDR2 FQGNSA. The CDR3 loop is CASSLAENTEAFF. In DNA form, the CDR3 reads TGTGCCAGCAGCTTGGCCGAGAACACTGAAGCTTTCTTT.

The J gene is TRBJ2-7, the V gene TRBV11-2; TRBD2 matches at 10 bases. The length of the CDR3 is 14 residues. Germline lookup yields CDR1 SGHAT and CDR2 FQNNGV. Trimming removed 6 bases from V and 6 bases from J; junction bases left unmatched: 8. CDR3 residues: CASSQAGGDSEQYF. The CDR3 nucleotides read TGTGCCAGCAGTCAAGCGGGGGGGGACTCCGAGCAGTACTTC.